The rows below give T cell receptor beta chains drawn from one sample of a study of vaccination effects on CD4 cells after COVID-19. These receptors have no identified antigens. Libraries were prepared by immunoSEQ multiplex PCR; TCRdb keeps only in-frame clonotypes and omits some of them. The table lists tens of thousands of clones, around 74% of them singletons. The sequenced sample was CD4+ T cells from PBMCs cultured with HCoV-NL63 spike peptides, obtained before COVID-19 vaccination. These receptors all stem from a human donor who received a COVID-19 vaccine. The CDR3 runs from the conserved cysteine through the conserved F or W. A D gene is named only where the DNA matches it firmly. Not all rows give a size; the values are once, few, many and, for expanded clones, a class.

TRBV7-2	NA	NA	TRBJ1-4	CASSTGDGGPVEKLFF	TGTGCCAGCAGCACCGGGGACGGAGGGCCCGTGGAAAAACTGTTTTTT
TRBV7-9	few	TRBD1	TRBJ1-5	CASSPGQGGQPQHF	TGTGCCAGCAGCCCCGGACAGGGAGGTCAGCCCCAGCATTTT
TRBV18	NA	NA	TRBJ1-4	CASSPQGTGEKLFF	TGTGCCAGCTCACCGCAGGGGACCGGTGAAAAACTGTTTTTT
TRBV4-1	NA	NA	TRBJ2-1	CASSSFSKNNEQFF	TGCGCCAGCAGCTCATTCTCCAAAAACAATGAGCAGTTCTTC
TRBV6-5	few	NA	TRBJ1-2	CATRNVGGRHGYTF	TGTGCCACCAGGAACGTCGGGGGGCGTCATGGCTACACCTTC
TRBV6-6	NA	NA	TRBJ1-4	CASLKGAMSEKLFF	TGTGCCAGCCTAAAAGGGGCGATGAGCGAAAAACTGTTTTTT
TRBV28	NA	TRBD2	TRBJ2-1	CASSLRGRLLREPPYNEQFF	TGTGCCAGCAGTTTAAGAGGGCGTTTACTGCGGGAGCCTCCCTACAATGAGCAGTTCTTC
TRBV30	few	TRBD1	TRBJ1-2	CAWDRGIYTF	TGTGCCTGGGACAGGGGGATTTACACCTTC
TRBV21-1	NA	NA	TRBJ1-5	CASSETGNRPQHF	TGTGCCAGCAGCGAAACAGGGAATAGGCCCCAGCATTTT
TRBV5-1	NA	NA	TRBJ2-7	CASSSQPAGPATEQYF	TGCGCCAGCAGCTCACAGCCCGCGGGACCGGCTACCGAGCAGTACTTC
TRBV27	NA	NA	TRBJ2-6	CASSPGRPPGANVLTF	TGTGCCAGCAGTCCCGGACGGCCCCCTGGGGCCAACGTCCTGACTTTC